What follows are 30 T cell receptor beta chains derived from one specimen sequenced in a study. TCRdb called the RT-PCR reads again in MiXCR, with one record for every CDR3 protein. The table lists thousands of distinct CDR3 sequences, around a third of them singletons. Sequencing was carried out using memory CD4+ T cells from salivary gland. Source of these receptors: a female donor with primary Sjogren's syndrome.

V is TRBV9 and J is TRBJ2-1; 11 nucleotides line up with TRBD1. CDR1 is SGDLS and CDR2 is YYNGEE in the germline V gene. The CDR3 has 14 amino acids. Losses at the gene ends were 3 bases for V and 7 bases for J; bases not matched to a gene: 3. DNA of the CDR3: TGTGCCAGCAGCGAGGGGACAGGGGGGAATGAGCAGTTCTTC. Protein: CASSEGTGGNEQFF.

In its sample, this clonotype ranks as medium-sized. This CDR3 reads CSARDLRGMGNQPQHF. CDR3 DNA sequence: TGCAGTGCTAGAGATCTTAGGGGAATGGGCAATCAGCCCCAGCATTTT. The rearrangement joins TRBV20-1 to TRBJ1-5; D is perhaps TRBD1 (5 bases). V was shortened by 0 bases and J by 2 bases, with 14 bases between the two germline ends. The CDR3 spans 16 residues. Per the germline V gene, CDR1 is DFQATT and CDR2 is SNEGSKA (reference sequence).

This clonotype was seen ten or more times. The chain links TRBV18 to TRBJ1-2; D remains unclear. This CDR3 comprises 14 residues. Germline CDR1 and CDR2: KGHSH and LQKENI. V was cut by 3 bases and J by 2 bases, with 10 bases left in between. The CDR3 region has the DNA TGTGCCAGCTCACCGGTGAAAGGCAACTATGGCTACACCTTC. It specifies CASSPVKGNYGYTF.

By share, this clonotype counts as medium-sized. J is TRBJ2-2 and V is TRBV5-1; 7 nucleotides match TRBD1. After removal of 4 bases from V and 3 bases from J, the junction contained 6 bases not matched to a gene. Germline V gene data show CDR1 as SGHRS and CDR2 as YFSETQ. CDR3 length: 15 amino acids. The CDR3 DNA reads TGCGCCAGCAGCCTCTCGGACAGGTACACCGGGGAGCTGTTTTTT. It is translated as CASSLSDRYTGELFF.

The chain couples TRBV20-1 to TRBJ2-1; TRBD2 matches 8 bases. Germline V CDR1 and CDR2: DFQATT, SNEGSKA (reference sequence). The junction had 4 bases not matched to a gene; V was cut back by 3 bases and J by 3 bases. This CDR3 region has 14 residues. The CDR3 protein is CSASTGRDYNEQFF. CDR3 nucleotide sequence: TGCAGTGCTAGTACCGGGAGGGACTACAATGAGCAGTTCTTC.

V usage is TRBV20-1 and J usage is TRBJ1-5; TRBD1 agrees at 10 bases. Trimming took 6 bases from V and 0 from J; bases not matched to a gene: 8. This CDR3 has 16 residues. The germline V gene encodes CDR1 DFQATT and CDR2 SNEGSKA (reference sequence). The CDR3 reads CSALTDRGHSNQPQHF. DNA for the CDR3: TGCAGTGCCCTAACCGACAGGGGGCATAGCAATCAGCCCCAGCATTTT.

In this sample, this clonotype is large. This chain connects TRBV27 to TRBJ2-7; no reliable D call. This CDR3 comprises 15 residues. With 0 bases removed from V and 3 bases from J, the gap between germline ends came to 12 bases. Germline-derived CDR1 and CDR2 are MNHEY and SMNVEV (reference sequence). The CDR3 bases are TGTGCCAGCAGTTTATCTCCCGGGCACCTCTACGAGCAGTACTTC. It specifies CASSLSPGHLYEQYF.

By proportion, this clonotype is medium-sized. The chain carries TRBV24-1 and TRBJ2-1; no clear D gene. The V end lost 5 bases, the J end lost 3 bases, and 4 bases lay between the germline ends. The CDR3 runs 12 residues. Germline CDR1 and CDR2: KGHDR and SFDVKD. The CDR3 DNA follows: TGTGCCACCAGTGCGGGCTACAATGAGCAGTTCTTC. Translating it yields CATSAGYNEQFF.

The chain recombines TRBV20-1 with TRBJ2-7; weak D call: TRBD2 (5 bases). Germline CDR1 and CDR2: DFQATT and SNEGSKA (reference sequence). There are 13 residues in the CDR3. V lost 5 bases, J lost 0 bases, and 11 bases lay in between. In DNA, the CDR3 is TGCAGTGCTGCCCCGGGGAGCTCCTACGAGCAGTACGTC. Translating it yields CSAAPGSSYEQYV.

By sample share, this clonotype is medium-sized. The chain has TRBV10-2 and TRBJ2-5, with 14 bases lining up with TRBD2. There are 15 residues in the CDR3. The V and J ends lost 5 bases and 5 bases, in that order; junction bases with no gene match: 4. Germline CDR1 and CDR2: WSHSY and SAAADI. The CDR3 sequence: CASSRTSGGKETQYF. CDR3 sequence (DNA): TGCGCCAGCAGTCGGACTAGCGGGGGGAAGGAGACCCAGTACTTC.

This clonotype was detected many times. The V and J genes are TRBV5-6 and TRBJ2-5, with TRBD2 matching 7 bases. CDR3 length equals 13 residues. Germline V gene sequence: CDR1 SGHDT, CDR2 YYEEEE. Losses at the gene ends were 6 bases for V and 5 bases for J; bases not matched to a gene: 7. This CDR3 is CASTWGGRETQYF. CDR3 coding DNA: TGTGCCAGCACCTGGGGAGGGCGGGAGACCCAGTACTTC. The full variable domain, completed using reference TRBV5-6 and TRBJ2-5, is DAGVTQSPTHLIKTRGQQVTLRCSPKSGHDTVSWYQQALGQGPQFIFQYYEEEERQRGNFPDRFSGHQFPNYSSELNVNALLLGDSALYLCASTWGGRETQYFGPGTRLLVL.

By sample fraction, this clonotype is medium-sized (0.01 to 0.1%). The CDR3 nucleotides read TGTGCCAGCAGCTTGAGCGGTTCGACCTACAATGAGCAGTTCTTC. Protein: CASSLSGSTYNEQFF. The gene calls are TRBV7-2 and TRBJ2-1, with D perhaps matching TRBD2 (5 bases). Germline V gene data show CDR1 as SGHTA and CDR2 as FQGNSA. The CDR3 covers 15 residues. The V end was cut by 3 bases, the J end by 2 bases, with 11 bases between.

This clonotype was detected many times. This chain connects TRBV7-9 to TRBJ1-6, with D uncertain. The CDR3 is 12 amino acids. V lost 3 bases to trimming and J lost 13 bases, with 10 bases between them. In germline, CDR1 is SEHNR, CDR2 FQNEAQ (reference sequence). This CDR3 reads CASSFGSYPLHF. The DNA of the CDR3 is TGTGCCAGCAGCTTTGGGTCGTATCCCCTCCACTTT.

This chain links TRBV19 with TRBJ1-5; a weak D match, TRBD1 (5 bases). Germline CDR1 reads LNHDA; CDR2 reads SQIVND (reference sequence). The CDR3 is 18 amino acids. Deletions cut 3 bases from V and 2 bases from J, with 20 bases between. The CDR3 DNA follows: TGTGCCAGTAGTATTGGGGGGACTCCAGAATTTGGCAATCAGCCCCAGCATTTT. Protein sequence: CASSIGGTPEFGNQPQHF.

This clonotype is categorized as medium-sized. This chain uses TRBV20-1 with TRBJ1-5, with unresolved D. V was cut by 3 bases and J by 4 bases, with 10 bases left in between. Germline CDR1 DFQATT, CDR2 SNEGSKA (reference sequence). CDR3 length: 13 amino acids. Here the CDR3 reads CSASVGRNQPQHF. The CDR3 bases are TGCAGTGCTAGTGTCGGGCGGAATCAGCCCCAGCATTTT.

Turning to this clonotype: The limits of the CDR3 on the DNA are not certain, so only TCRdb's listed CDR3 is given. V gene TRBV20-1 combines with J gene TRBJ2-6; the table names TRBD1, a call not compared with the DNA. Germline-derived CDR1 and CDR2 are DFQATT and SNEGSKA (reference sequence). The CDR3 is 24 residues long, counting both termini. The CDR3: CSASTTAFYLCASSFDSGANVLTF.

A word on this clonotype: A junction end diverges from the germline sequence, so it may reflect a read error. The J gene is TRBJ2-2, the V gene TRBV5-1, with D tentatively TRBD2 (6 bases). The germline CDR1 and CDR2 sequences are SGHRS and YFSETQ. The CDR3 extends over 13 amino acids. In DNA form, the CDR3 reads TGTGCCAGCAGCGCCCCGGGGGCCGGGGAGCTGTTTTTT. Translating gives CASSAPGAGELFF.

Sample share makes this clonotype medium-sized. The V and J genes are TRBV7-2 and TRBJ2-4; D might be TRBD2 (6 bases). Germline CDR1 is SGHTA and CDR2 is FQGNSA. The CDR3 is 16 amino acids. Trimming took 1 base from V and 0 from J, leaving 10 bases between them. The CDR3 DNA sequence: TGTGCCAGCAGCTTAGTCGGGGGTTTAGCCAAAAACATTCAGTACTTC. Amino acids: CASSLVGGLAKNIQYF.

By share of the sample, this clonotype is medium-sized. V and J are TRBV5-1 and TRBJ2-6; D is uncertain. The CDR3 contains 13 residues. CDR1 and CDR2 (germline): SGHRS, YFSETQ. V gave up 7 bases and J gave up 1 base, with 6 bases separating them. The chain's CDR3 is CASSVSGANVLTF. The CDR3 DNA reads TGCGCCAGCTCGGTTTCTGGGGCCAACGTCCTGACTTTC.

This clonotype was detected many times. V and J are TRBV18 and TRBJ1-5; 7 positions agree with TRBD1. Unmatched junction bases numbered 6, after V lost 4 bases and J lost 9 bases. In germline, CDR1 is KGHSH, CDR2 LQKENI. The CDR3 consists of 13 residues. The CDR3 region has the DNA TGTGCCAGCTCACAACGACAGGGTTGGCCCCAGCATTTT. Its protein is CASSQRQGWPQHF. The variable domain in full, with the rest retrieved from reference TRBV18 and TRBJ1-5, is NAGVMQNPRHLVRRRGQEARLRCSPMKGHSHVYWYRQLPEEGLKFMVYLQKENIIDESGMPKERFSAEFPKEGPSILRIQQVVRGDSAAYFCASSQRQGWPQHFGDGTRLSIL.

This chain joins TRBV20-1 and TRBJ2-3; 8 bases are shared with TRBD2. The CDR3 covers 14 residues. CDR1 is DFQATT and CDR2 is SNEGSKA in the germline V gene (reference sequence). The ends lost 6 bases at V and 0 bases at J; junction bases unmatched: 5. The DNA for the CDR3 is TGCAGTGCCAGTAGCGGGGTCAGCACAGATACGCAGTATTTT. The encoded protein is CSASSGVSTDTQYF.

This clonotype is categorized as large. The chain employs TRBV20-1 and TRBJ2-1; the match to TRBD2 covers 8 bases. CDR3 length equals 13 residues. The V segment lost 5 bases and the J segment 3 bases; nucleotides outside the gene matches: 3. Germline CDR1 reads DFQATT; CDR2 reads SNEGSKA (reference sequence). The CDR3 spells CSALGLGYNEQFF. The CDR3 DNA follows: TGCAGTGCTCTGGGACTAGGCTACAATGAGCAGTTCTTC.

As regards this clonotype: The conserved phenylalanine or tryptophan normally closing the CDR3 is absent here, so this likely arose from a read error. The limits of the CDR3 on the DNA are not certain, so only TCRdb's listed CDR3 is given. The rearrangement joins TRBV20-1 to TRBJ1-4; the table calls TRBD1, which could not be checked here. Germline CDR1 is DFQATT and CDR2 is SNEGSKA (reference sequence). The CDR3 has 16 residues if both end residues are counted. CDR3 amino acids: CSATGQGDATNEKRVV.

This clonotype is termed medium-sized (0.01 to 0.1%). The CDR3 DNA sequence: TGTGCCAGCAGTGATGGACAGAAGAACGGGGAGCTGTTTTTT. This encodes CASSDGQKNGELFF. The chain is built from TRBV7-3 and TRBJ2-2, with a weak D call TRBD1 (6 bases). This CDR3 has 14 residues. The germline V gene encodes CDR1 SGHTA and CDR2 FQGTGA. V lost 6 bases and J 7 bases, leaving 15 bases between the germline ends.

This clonotype was recorded only once. J is TRBJ2-7 and V is TRBV7-8, with 7 bases matching TRBD1. CDR1 is SGHVS, CDR2 FQNEAQ, per germline. The CDR3 totals 15 residues. Losses at the gene ends were 2 bases for V and 0 bases for J; bases not matched to a gene: 4. The CDR3 DNA is TGTGCCAGCAGCTTAAGGGCAGGGGGCTCCTACGAGCAGTACGTC. Translation gives CASSLRAGGSYEQYV.

This clonotype was counted at least ten times. J is TRBJ2-5 and V is TRBV30; possible D gene TRBD2, 5 bases. Germline CDR1 and CDR2: GTSNPN and SVGIG (reference sequence). V shed 0 bases and J shed 10 bases, with 18 bases lying between them. The CDR3 is 14 residues long. The CDR3 protein is CAWSVRGSPVGQYF. DNA for the CDR3: TGTGCCTGGAGTGTACGGGGATCCCCCGTCGGCCAGTACTTC.

This clonotype was recorded only once. The J gene is TRBJ2-3, the V gene TRBV20-1; tentative D call: TRBD1 (6 bases). The V end was cut by 8 bases, the J end by 5 bases, with 17 bases between. Germline values: CDR1 DFQATT, CDR2 SNEGSKA (reference sequence). This CDR3 spans 13 amino acids. CDR3 region: CSLTGFLGDTQYF. The CDR3 DNA reads as TGCAGTCTAACAGGGTTTTTGGGAGATACGCAGTATTTT.

Judged by abundance, this clonotype is medium-sized. The chain carries TRBV29-1 and TRBJ2-2; no clear D. The germline V and J ends were trimmed by 7 bases and 1 base, with 4 bases remaining between them. The CDR3 contains 11 residues. Germline assignment: CDR1 SQVTM and CDR2 ANQGSEA. Written as DNA, the CDR3 is TGCAGCGCGGGGAACACCGGGGAGCTGTTTTTT. Translating gives CSAGNTGELFF.

The chain has TRBV24-1 and TRBJ2-7, with 10 bases fitting TRBD2. The V and J ends lost 7 bases and 3 bases, in that order; junction bases with no gene match: 11. Germline lookup yields CDR1 KGHDR and CDR2 SFDVKD. This CDR3 is 16 amino acids long. Here the CDR3 DNA reads TGTGCCACCAGCGTCCACGGGTCTAGCGGGAGCTACGAGCAGTACTTC. Encoded protein: CATSVHGSSGSYEQYF.

At least ten counts were recorded for this clonotype. The rearrangement joins TRBV24-1 to TRBJ1-1; D gene unclear. Per germline, CDR1 KGHDR and CDR2 SFDVKD. Trimming pared 3 bases from V and 0 bases from J, leaving 4 bases between. The CDR3 sequence is 13 residues long. DNA for the CDR3: TGTGCCACCAGTGATCGGTTGAACACTGAAGCTTTCTTT. Amino acid sequence: CATSDRLNTEAFF.